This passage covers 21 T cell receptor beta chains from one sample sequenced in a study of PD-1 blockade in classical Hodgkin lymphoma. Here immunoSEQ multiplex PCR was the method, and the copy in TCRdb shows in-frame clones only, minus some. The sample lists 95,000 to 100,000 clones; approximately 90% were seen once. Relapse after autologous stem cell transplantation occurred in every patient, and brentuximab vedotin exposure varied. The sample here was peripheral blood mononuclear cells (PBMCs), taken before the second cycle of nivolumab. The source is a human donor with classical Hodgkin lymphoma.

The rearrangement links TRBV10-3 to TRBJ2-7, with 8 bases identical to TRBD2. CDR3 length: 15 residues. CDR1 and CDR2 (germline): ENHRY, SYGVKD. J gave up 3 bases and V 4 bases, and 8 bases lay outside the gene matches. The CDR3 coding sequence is TGTGCCATCAGTGGGCCCCTCGGGGGGGGCTACGAGCAGTACTTC. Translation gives CAISGPLGGGYEQYF.

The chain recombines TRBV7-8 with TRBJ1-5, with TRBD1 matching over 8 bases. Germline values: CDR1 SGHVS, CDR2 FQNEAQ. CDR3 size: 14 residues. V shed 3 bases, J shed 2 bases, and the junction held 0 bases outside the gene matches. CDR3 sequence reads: CASSLTGGNQPQHF. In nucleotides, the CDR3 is TGTGCCAGCAGCTTGACAGGGGGCAATCAGCCCCAGCATTTT.

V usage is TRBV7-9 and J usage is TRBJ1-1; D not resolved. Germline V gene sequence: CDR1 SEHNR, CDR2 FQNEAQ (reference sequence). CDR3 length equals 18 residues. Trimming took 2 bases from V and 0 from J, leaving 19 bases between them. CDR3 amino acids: CASSLKIERVRLNTEAFF. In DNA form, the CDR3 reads TGTGCCAGCAGCTTAAAGATCGAGAGGGTCAGGTTGAACACTGAAGCTTTCTTT.

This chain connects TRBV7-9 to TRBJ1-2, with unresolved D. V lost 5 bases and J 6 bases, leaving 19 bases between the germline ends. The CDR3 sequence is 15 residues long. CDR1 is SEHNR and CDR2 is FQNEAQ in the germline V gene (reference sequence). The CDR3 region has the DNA TGTGCCAGCAGCCTCAGACTGCCTAGTAATAATGGCTACACCTTC. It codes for CASSLRLPSNNGYTF.

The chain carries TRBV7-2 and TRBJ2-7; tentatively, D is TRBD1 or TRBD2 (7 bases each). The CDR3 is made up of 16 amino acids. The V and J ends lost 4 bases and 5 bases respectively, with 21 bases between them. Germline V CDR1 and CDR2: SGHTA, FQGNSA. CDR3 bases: TGTGCCAGCAGCTACCAGGGGGGGACCGCGACCGACGAGCAGTACTTC. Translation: CASSYQGGTATDEQYF.

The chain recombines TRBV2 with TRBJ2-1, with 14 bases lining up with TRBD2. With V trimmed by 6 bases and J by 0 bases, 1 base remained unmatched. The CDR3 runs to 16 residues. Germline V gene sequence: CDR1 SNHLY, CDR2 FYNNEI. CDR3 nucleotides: TGTGCCAGCAGCGGGACTAGCGGGAGCTCCTACAATGAGCAGTTCTTC. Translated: CASSGTSGSSYNEQFF. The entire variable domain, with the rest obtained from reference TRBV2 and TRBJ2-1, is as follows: EPEVTQTPSHQVTQMGQEVILRCVPISNHLYFYWYRQILGQKVEFLVSFYNNEISEKSEIFDDQFSVERPDGSNFTLKIRSTKLEDSAMYFCASSGTSGSSYNEQFFGPGTRLTVL.

The CDR3 is CAWSPPGTRNEKLFF. The CDR3 DNA follows: TGTGCCTGGAGTCCCCCCGGGACACGGAATGAAAAACTGTTTTTT. The gene calls are TRBV30 and TRBJ1-4, with D tentatively TRBD1 (6 bases). V was pared by 2 bases and J by 5 bases, with 15 bases between. In germline, CDR1 is GTSNPN, CDR2 SVGIG (reference sequence). CDR3 length: 15 residues.

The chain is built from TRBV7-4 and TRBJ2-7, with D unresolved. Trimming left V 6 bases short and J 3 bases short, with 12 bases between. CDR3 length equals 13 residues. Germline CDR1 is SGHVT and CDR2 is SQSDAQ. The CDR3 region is CASRPRPDYEQYF. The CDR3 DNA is TGTGCCAGCAGACCCCGACCAGACTACGAGCAGTACTTC.

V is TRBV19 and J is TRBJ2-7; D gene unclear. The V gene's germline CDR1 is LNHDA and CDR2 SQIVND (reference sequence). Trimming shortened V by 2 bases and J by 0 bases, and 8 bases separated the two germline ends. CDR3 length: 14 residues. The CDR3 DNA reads TGTGCCAGTAGTATATATGGGGACTCCTACGAGCAGTACTTC. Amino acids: CASSIYGDSYEQYF. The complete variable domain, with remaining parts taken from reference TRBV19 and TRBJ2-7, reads DGGITQSPKYLFRKEGQNVTLSCEQNLNHDAMYWYRQDPGQGLRLIYYSQIVNDFQKGDIAEGYSVSREKKESFPLTVTSAQKNPTAFYLCASSIYGDSYEQYFGPGTRLTVT.

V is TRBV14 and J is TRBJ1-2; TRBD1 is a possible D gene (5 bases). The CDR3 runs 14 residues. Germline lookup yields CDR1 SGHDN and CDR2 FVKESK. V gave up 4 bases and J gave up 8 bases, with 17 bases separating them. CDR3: CASSRRGYVVGYTF. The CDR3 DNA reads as TGTGCCAGCAGCCGACGGGGGTATGTGGTCGGCTACACCTTC.

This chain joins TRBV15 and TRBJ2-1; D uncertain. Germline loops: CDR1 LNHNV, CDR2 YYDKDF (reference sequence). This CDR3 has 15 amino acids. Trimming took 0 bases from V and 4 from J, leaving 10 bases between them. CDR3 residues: CATSRDLGSYNEQFF. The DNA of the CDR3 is TGTGCCACCAGCAGAGATCTGGGCAGTTACAATGAGCAGTTCTTC.

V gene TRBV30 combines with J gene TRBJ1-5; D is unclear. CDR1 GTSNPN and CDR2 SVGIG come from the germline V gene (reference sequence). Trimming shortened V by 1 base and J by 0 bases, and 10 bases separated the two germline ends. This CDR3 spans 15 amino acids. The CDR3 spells CAWSGYRVSNQPQHF. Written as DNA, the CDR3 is TGTGCCTGGAGTGGCTATAGAGTTAGCAATCAGCCCCAGCATTTT.

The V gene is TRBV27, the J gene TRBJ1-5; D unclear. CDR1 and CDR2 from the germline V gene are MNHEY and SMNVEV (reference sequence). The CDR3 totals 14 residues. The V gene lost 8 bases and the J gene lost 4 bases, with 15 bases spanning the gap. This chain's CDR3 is CASRWAGLNQPQHF. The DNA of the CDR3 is TGTGCCAGCCGTTGGGCAGGACTGAATCAGCCCCAGCATTTT.

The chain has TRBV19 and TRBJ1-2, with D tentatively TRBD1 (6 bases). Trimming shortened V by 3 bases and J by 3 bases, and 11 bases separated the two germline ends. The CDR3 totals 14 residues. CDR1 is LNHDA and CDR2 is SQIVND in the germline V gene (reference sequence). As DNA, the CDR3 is TGTGCCAGTAGTATGGACAGATCGGACTATGGCTACACCTTC. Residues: CASSMDRSDYGYTF.

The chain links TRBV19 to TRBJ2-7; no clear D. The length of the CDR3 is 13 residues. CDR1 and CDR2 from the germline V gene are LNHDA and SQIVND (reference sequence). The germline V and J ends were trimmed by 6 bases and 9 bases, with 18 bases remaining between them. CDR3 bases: TGTGCCAGTAGCTCTGGTAGTCCGTTGGGGCAGTACTTC. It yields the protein CASSSGSPLGQYF.

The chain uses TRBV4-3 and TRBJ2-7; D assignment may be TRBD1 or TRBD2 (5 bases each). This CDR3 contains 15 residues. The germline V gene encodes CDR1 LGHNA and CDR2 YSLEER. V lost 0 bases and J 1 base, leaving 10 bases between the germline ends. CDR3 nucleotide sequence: TGCGCCAGCAGCCAAGATCAGGGACCGTCCTACGAGCAGTACTTC. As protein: CASSQDQGPSYEQYF.

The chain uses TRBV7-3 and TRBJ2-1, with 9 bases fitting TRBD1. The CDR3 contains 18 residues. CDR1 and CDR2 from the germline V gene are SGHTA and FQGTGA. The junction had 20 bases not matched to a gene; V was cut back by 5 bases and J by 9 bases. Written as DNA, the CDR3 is TGTGCCAGCAGCCTTGGGTCGGGACAGGGAAGAATGGACGGTGAGCAGTTCTTC. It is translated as CASSLGSGQGRMDGEQFF. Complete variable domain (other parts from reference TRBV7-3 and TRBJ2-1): GAGVSQTPSNKVTEKGKYVELRCDPISGHTALYWYRQSLGQGPEFLIYFQGTGAADDSGLPNDRFFAVRPEGSVSTLKIQRTERGDSAVYLCASSLGSGQGRMDGEQFFGPGTRLTVL.

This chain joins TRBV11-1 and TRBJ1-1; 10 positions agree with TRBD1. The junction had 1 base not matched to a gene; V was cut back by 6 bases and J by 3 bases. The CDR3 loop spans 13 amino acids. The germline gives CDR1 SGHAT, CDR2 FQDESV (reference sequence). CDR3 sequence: CASRDRGYTEAFF. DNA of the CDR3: TGTGCCAGCAGGGACAGGGGGTACACTGAAGCTTTCTTT.

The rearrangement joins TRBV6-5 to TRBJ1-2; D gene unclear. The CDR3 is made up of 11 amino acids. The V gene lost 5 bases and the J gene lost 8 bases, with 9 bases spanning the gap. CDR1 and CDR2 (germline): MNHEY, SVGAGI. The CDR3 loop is CASSPLFGYTF. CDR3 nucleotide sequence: TGTGCCAGCAGTCCCCTCTTCGGCTACACCTTC.

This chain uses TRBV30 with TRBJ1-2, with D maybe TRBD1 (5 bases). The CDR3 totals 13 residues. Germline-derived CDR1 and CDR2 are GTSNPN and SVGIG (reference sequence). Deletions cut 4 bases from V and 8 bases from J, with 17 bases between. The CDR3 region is CAWIRGGLGGYTF. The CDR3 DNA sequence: TGTGCCTGGATTCGTGGGGGACTCGGGGGCTACACCTTC.

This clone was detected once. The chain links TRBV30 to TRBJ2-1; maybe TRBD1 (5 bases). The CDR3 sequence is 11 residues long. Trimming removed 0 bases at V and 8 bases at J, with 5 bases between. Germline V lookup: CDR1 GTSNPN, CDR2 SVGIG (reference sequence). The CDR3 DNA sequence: TGTGCCTGGAGTGTAGGGGATGAGCAGTTCTTC. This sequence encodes CAWSVGDEQFF.